This TCR beta chain was observed in a study of T-cell reconstitution after alpha-beta-depleted transplantation in children. Study-wide results and caveats: Diversity and T-cell counts at one year after transplant derived mostly from new T cells.

Molecular barcoding with unique molecular identifiers was used for the TCRbeta library. MiXCR, applied by TCRdb to the PCR reads, yields one record per CDR3 protein. The sample carries roughly 100,000 distinct CDR3 sequences, around 5.9% recorded once. The V gene end was trimmed by 2 bases and the J gene end by 4 bases; junction bases not matched to a gene: 10. CDR1 and CDR2 (germline): MNHEY, SVGAGI. The CDR3 is made up of 17 amino acids. The table lists this clonotype with many counts. Its target is not known. V usage is TRBV6-5 and J usage is TRBJ1-5; 8 bases are a match to TRBD1. The clonotype was recovered from a female patient under 10 years old who had a stem cell transplant for Fanconi anemia, so the T cells may come from the graft donor. This specimen was PBMCs, mostly from graft donor cells, taken 60 days after TCRalphabeta/CD19-depleted stem cell transplant. Here the CDR3 reads CASSYVLGQGMNQPQHF. The CDR3 nucleotides are TGTGCCAGCAGTTACGTTTTAGGACAGGGCATGAATCAGCCCCAGCATTTT.